The entry that follows covers one TCR beta chain sequence. Its antigen is as yet unknown. The data originate from a study of cytomegalovirus exposure and HLA in healthy donors. Study overall: From HLA-typed donors, an early data release held around 85 million unique TCRs.

Study-wide results and caveats: It was confirmed in vitro that three of the CMV-associated chains were specific for CMV antigens. Follow-up analysis found HLA locus-dependent TCR association rates, highest for DRB1 and lowest for HLA-C. Association of a missense DCLRE1C variant with TCR beta V- and J-gene trimming was reported in a later analysis.

PCR employed 60 Vbeta and 13 Jbeta primers. TCRdb's table, derived via immunoSEQ multiplex PCR, lists solely in-frame clones and lacks some. The data hold about 120,000 clones, with around 79% observed a single time. In germline, CDR1 is SGHRS, CDR2 YFSETQ. The CDR3 contains 16 residues. V was pared by 5 bases and J by 5 bases, with 22 bases between. The sequencing input was PBMCs. The TCR originated in a woman in her twenties or thirties in good health and CMV-seropositive. V usage is TRBV5-1 and J usage is TRBJ1-2; tentative D call: TRBD1 (6 bases). This CDR3 is CASRPEARGRVYGYTF. As DNA, the CDR3 is TGCGCCAGCAGACCCGAGGCAAGGGGGAGGGTTTATGGCTACACCTTC.